This T cell receptor beta chain is from a study of cytotoxic CD8 clonotypes in ibrutinib-treated CLL. Background on the study: Partial response occurred in some 25 patients and complete response in 2; at median roughly 72 months, around 14 remained remitted and some twelve progressed. Mean per-sample yields comprised roughly 260,000 productive templates and around 92,000 productive rearrangements.

Findings of the study overall: Public clonotypes (which were uncommon) either contracted or remained stable on treatment. Clonality was higher at ibrutinib response and returned toward baseline at progression.

V was pared by 3 bases and J by 5 bases, with 14 bases between. The CDR3 covers 14 residues. CDR1 is MNHNS, CDR2 SASEGT, per germline. This clone has a single count. Its specificity is not known. TCRdb's table, derived via immunoSEQ multiplex PCR, lists solely in-frame clones and lacks some. The repertoire has about 60,000 clones, 56% of them found once; the top ten carry roughly 22%. The gene calls are TRBV6-1 and TRBJ2-7, with D perhaps TRBD2 (5 bases). The sequencing used PBMCs, collected after 24 months of ibrutinib treatment. This receptor was obtained from a human donor with chronic lymphocytic leukemia. This chain's CDR3 is CASSDVGMPNEQYF. CDR3 DNA sequence: TGTGCCAGCAGTGACGTCGGGATGCCGAACGAGCAGTACTTC.